A selection of T cell receptor beta chains follows, all from one sample in a study of T-cell reconstitution after alpha-beta-depleted transplantation in children. TCRdb re-derived calls from the PCR reads in MiXCR, one entry per CDR3 protein. The sample lists about 200,000 distinct CDR3 sequences; approximately 6.9% were seen once. The sample was PBMCs, taken before TCRalphabeta/CD19-depleted stem cell transplant. These receptors were obtained from a boy between 2 and 10 years old with acute lymphoblastic leukemia, due to receive a stem cell transplant. Each CDR3 is given with its conserved first and last residue. D genes are given only for firm matches. The listing skips clone size in some rows; elsewhere it reads once, few, many or a size class.

V gene: TRBV20-1; D gene: NA; J gene: TRBJ1-2; clone size: NA; CDR3 DNA: TGCAGTGCTCAGACAGGACCTAGGGGCTACACCTTC; CDR3 protein: CSAQTGPRGYTF
V gene: TRBV20-1; D gene: NA; J gene: TRBJ1-1; clone size: few; CDR3 DNA: TGCAGTGTTAAATTTGCCACTGAAGCTTTCTTT; CDR3 protein: CSVKFATEAFF
V gene: TRBV5-1; D gene: TRBD2; J gene: TRBJ2-1; clone size: few; CDR3 DNA: TGCGCCAGCAGCTTGGTGGCTAAGTGGTTAGCGGGAGGCACAGGCTCCTACAATGAGCAGTTCTTC; CDR3 protein: CASSLVAKWLAGGTGSYNEQFF
V gene: TRBV28; D gene: NA; J gene: TRBJ1-5; clone size: few; CDR3 DNA: TGTGCCAGCAATCAGGGTGGTCAGCCCCAGCATTTT; CDR3 protein: CASNQGGQPQHF
V gene: TRBV25-1; D gene: NA; J gene: TRBJ2-7; clone size: NA; CDR3 DNA: TGTGCCACGAGGTACAGGGTGAGAGAGCAGTACTTC; CDR3 protein: CATRYRVREQYF
V gene: TRBV7-2; D gene: TRBD2; J gene: TRBJ2-1; clone size: many; CDR3 DNA: TGTGCCAGCAGCTTAGGGACTAGCGGGACGCGGGAGCAGTTCTTC; CDR3 protein: CASSLGTSGTREQFF
V gene: TRBV5-6; D gene: NA; J gene: TRBJ1-1; clone size: NA; CDR3 DNA: TGTGCCAGCAGCTTGGGAGGCGGGAGGAACACTGAAGCTTTCTTT; CDR3 protein: CASSLGGGRNTEAFF
V gene: TRBV29-1; D gene: NA; J gene: TRBJ2-3; clone size: many; CDR3 DNA: TGCGGCGCGGGAATCACAGATACGCAGTATTTT; CDR3 protein: CGAGITDTQYF
V gene: TRBV14; D gene: NA; J gene: TRBJ1-1; clone size: many; CDR3 DNA: TGTGCCAGCAGCCAATCCAGGGGCGGAAACACTGAAGCTTTCTTT; CDR3 protein: CASSQSRGGNTEAFF
V gene: TRBV30; D gene: NA; J gene: TRBJ1-3; clone size: NA; CDR3 DNA: TGTGCCTGGGGCTATCCAGGGACGGGAGGAAACACCATATATTTT; CDR3 protein: CAWGYPGTGGNTIYF
V gene: TRBV7-2; D gene: NA; J gene: TRBJ1-5; clone size: many; CDR3 DNA: TGTGCCAGCAGCTTAGCGCGGGGGAGTCAGCCCCAGCATTTT; CDR3 protein: CASSLARGSQPQHF
V gene: TRBV2; D gene: NA; J gene: TRBJ2-5; clone size: NA; CDR3 DNA: TGTGCCAGCAGGAAGGTTATGCAAGAGACCCAGTACTTC; CDR3 protein: CASRKVMQETQYF
V gene: TRBV7-2; D gene: TRBD2; J gene: TRBJ2-3; clone size: few; CDR3 DNA: TGTGCCAGCAGCTTATTGGGGCCCGGGAGGACAGATACGCAGTATTTT; CDR3 protein: CASSLLGPGRTDTQYF
V gene: TRBV7-2; D gene: NA; J gene: TRBJ1-2; clone size: many; CDR3 DNA: TGTGCCAGCAGCTCGGTGGTGAGGGGCTACACCTTC; CDR3 protein: CASSSVVRGYTF
V gene: TRBV7-8; D gene: TRBD2; J gene: TRBJ2-7; clone size: many; CDR3 DNA: TGTGCCAGCAGCTCCGGGACTAGTATTCACGAGCAGTACTTC; CDR3 protein: CASSSGTSIHEQYF
V gene: TRBV12-3/TRBV12-4; D gene: NA; J gene: TRBJ2-3; clone size: many; CDR3 DNA: TGTGCCATCCAGAGGGAGGCCACAGATACGCAGTATTTT; CDR3 protein: CAIQREATDTQYF
V gene: TRBV7-6; D gene: NA; J gene: TRBJ2-3; clone size: many; CDR3 DNA: TGTGCCAGCAGCTTAGAAAGTTGGACTCCTAGTACGCAGTATTTT; CDR3 protein: CASSLESWTPSTQYF
V gene: TRBV5-5; D gene: TRBD1; J gene: TRBJ2-7; clone size: few; CDR3 DNA: TGTGCCAGCAGCATAGAGGGGACAGGGGTTGCCTACGAGCAGTACTTC; CDR3 protein: CASSIEGTGVAYEQYF
V gene: TRBV10-2; D gene: TRBD2; J gene: TRBJ2-3; clone size: many; CDR3 DNA: TGCGCCAGCAGTGAGTCTGGCGGGGGGGCCGGAGATACGCAGTATTTT; CDR3 protein: CASSESGGGAGDTQYF
V gene: TRBV7-9; D gene: NA; J gene: TRBJ2-6; clone size: many; CDR3 DNA: TGTGCCAGCAGCTTTAGCTCAGCCCACTCTGGGGCCAACGTCCTGACTTTC; CDR3 protein: CASSFSSAHSGANVLTF
V gene: TRBV7-2; D gene: TRBD1; J gene: TRBJ2-5; clone size: many; CDR3 DNA: TGTGCCAGCAGCCTGGGACAGGGGCATGAGACCCAGTACTTC; CDR3 protein: CASSLGQGHETQYF
V gene: TRBV3-1; D gene: NA; J gene: TRBJ2-7; clone size: many; CDR3 DNA: TGTGCCAGCAGCCAAGGAGGTACGGGCGAGCAGTACTTC; CDR3 protein: CASSQGGTGEQYF
V gene: TRBV11-1; D gene: TRBD2; J gene: TRBJ2-2; clone size: NA; CDR3 DNA: TGTGCCAGCAGCTTACTAGCGGGAGAGAACACCGGGGAGCTGTTTTTT; CDR3 protein: CASSLLAGENTGELFF
V gene: TRBV6-2/TRBV6-3; D gene: NA; J gene: TRBJ2-1; clone size: many; CDR3 DNA: TGTGCCACCGGGGTAAATGAGCAGTTCTTC; CDR3 protein: CATGVNEQFF
V gene: TRBV2; D gene: TRBD1; J gene: TRBJ2-7; clone size: NA; CDR3 DNA: TGTGCCAGCAGTGACACCGGGACAGGATCGTGGTACTACGAGCAGTACTTC; CDR3 protein: CASSDTGTGSWYYEQYF
V gene: TRBV7-9; D gene: TRBD2; J gene: TRBJ2-1; clone size: many; CDR3 DNA: TGTGCCAGCAGCCCTAGCGGGATTAGGTACAATGAGCAGTTCTTC; CDR3 protein: CASSPSGIRYNEQFF
V gene: TRBV10-3; D gene: TRBD1; J gene: TRBJ2-7; clone size: many; CDR3 DNA: TGTGCCATCAGCCAGGGACAGGGTGGAAACGAGCAGTACTTC; CDR3 protein: CAISQGQGGNEQYF
V gene: TRBV27; D gene: TRBD1; J gene: TRBJ2-7; clone size: many; CDR3 DNA: TGTGCCAGCAGTGCCGTGACAGGGGATAACGAGCAGTACTTC; CDR3 protein: CASSAVTGDNEQYF
V gene: TRBV10-1; D gene: NA; J gene: TRBJ1-1; clone size: few; CDR3 DNA: TGCGCCAGCAGTGATCCGGGGATGAACACTGAAGCTTTCTTT; CDR3 protein: CASSDPGMNTEAFF
V gene: TRBV27; D gene: TRBD1; J gene: TRBJ2-1; clone size: many; CDR3 DNA: TGTGCCAGCAGCCACCGGGACAGCCTTTACAATGAGCAGTTCTTC; CDR3 protein: CASSHRDSLYNEQFF
V gene: TRBV3-1; D gene: NA; J gene: TRBJ2-2; clone size: NA; CDR3 DNA: TGTGCCAGCAGCCAAGGAACCGGGACAAACACCGGGGAGCTGTTTTTT; CDR3 protein: CASSQGTGTNTGELFF
V gene: TRBV7-2; D gene: NA; J gene: TRBJ2-7; clone size: few; CDR3 DNA: TGTGCCAGCACTAGGGGGGGAGGACAGTTTACAAAGTACTTC; CDR3 protein: CASTRGGGQFTKYF
V gene: TRBV28; D gene: TRBD2; J gene: TRBJ2-7; clone size: many; CDR3 DNA: TGTGCCAGCAGTTCATTAGCGGGAGAGCAGTACTTC; CDR3 protein: CASSSLAGEQYF
V gene: TRBV5-1; D gene: NA; J gene: TRBJ2-1; clone size: NA; CDR3 DNA: TGCGCCAGCAGGACTGGAGGGGCCAGGGTATACAATGAGCAGTTCTTC; CDR3 protein: CASRTGGARVYNEQFF
V gene: TRBV5-1; D gene: NA; J gene: TRBJ2-2; clone size: many; CDR3 DNA: TGCGCCAGCATCGGGACCGGAGGGCCGGGCACCGGGGAGCTGTTTTTT; CDR3 protein: CASIGTGGPGTGELFF
V gene: TRBV12-3/TRBV12-4; D gene: TRBD2; J gene: TRBJ2-5; clone size: NA; CDR3 DNA: TGTGCCAGCAGTTTAGGCGGGGGTTTGATATCTGAGACCCAGTACTTC; CDR3 protein: CASSLGGGLISETQYF
V gene: TRBV14; D gene: TRBD1; J gene: TRBJ2-1; clone size: many; CDR3 DNA: TGTGCCAGCAGCCCTCCCCCCGACAGGGCCAATGAGCAGTTCTTC; CDR3 protein: CASSPPPDRANEQFF
V gene: TRBV6-5; D gene: NA; J gene: TRBJ2-7; clone size: many; CDR3 DNA: TGTGCCAGCAGTTGGACAGCCAACCCCTACGAGCAGTACTTC; CDR3 protein: CASSWTANPYEQYF
V gene: TRBV11-3; D gene: TRBD2; J gene: TRBJ2-2; clone size: many; CDR3 DNA: TGTGCCAGCAGCTTAGGCGGGGGACTCACCGGGGAGCTGTTTTTT; CDR3 protein: CASSLGGGLTGELFF
V gene: TRBV28; D gene: NA; J gene: TRBJ1-6; clone size: few; CDR3 DNA: TGTGCCAGCAGCCCAGAAAATTCACCCCTCCACTTT; CDR3 protein: CASSPENSPLHF
V gene: TRBV30; D gene: NA; J gene: TRBJ2-2; clone size: NA; CDR3 DNA: TGTGCCCTGGACTCCTCCGGGTCCGGGGAGCTGTTTTTT; CDR3 protein: CALDSSGSGELFF
V gene: TRBV14; D gene: TRBD2; J gene: TRBJ2-3; clone size: few; CDR3 DNA: TGTGCCAGCAGCCAAGTTGCGGGAGGCTCAGATACGCAGTATTTT; CDR3 protein: CASSQVAGGSDTQYF
V gene: TRBV20-1; D gene: TRBD1; J gene: TRBJ2-1; clone size: NA; CDR3 DNA: TGCTGTGCTAGAGATCTATCGGGACAGGGGAGGGCTAGAGAGCAGTTCTTC; CDR3 protein: CCARDLSGQGRAREQFF
V gene: TRBV7-2; D gene: TRBD1; J gene: TRBJ1-3; clone size: few; CDR3 DNA: TGTGCCAGCAGGCGTGACAGGGATGTGGGAAACACCATATATTTT; CDR3 protein: CASRRDRDVGNTIYF
V gene: TRBV19; D gene: NA; J gene: TRBJ2-1; clone size: NA; CDR3 DNA: TGTGCCAGTAGTATAATAGCCGCCCTCCACCCAGGGGTCCAGGGCAATGAGCAGTTCTTC; CDR3 protein: CASSIIAALHPGVQGNEQFF
V gene: TRBV10-3; D gene: NA; J gene: TRBJ2-1; clone size: many; CDR3 DNA: TGTGCCATCAGTGAAGCCGGGGGCGGATTTGATGAGCAGTTCTTC; CDR3 protein: CAISEAGGGFDEQFF
V gene: TRBV10-3; D gene: NA; J gene: TRBJ2-7; clone size: many; CDR3 DNA: TGTGCCATCAAAGCGGGGACAGCCTACGAGCAGTACTTC; CDR3 protein: CAIKAGTAYEQYF
V gene: TRBV28; D gene: NA; J gene: TRBJ1-1; clone size: many; CDR3 DNA: TGTGCCAGCATGGTACCGGCGGCCGCTTTCTTT; CDR3 protein: CASMVPAAAFF
V gene: TRBV6-1; D gene: TRBD1; J gene: TRBJ2-7; clone size: NA; CDR3 DNA: TGTGCCAGCAGACCCCGCGAGGGGGCCACCTACGAGCAGTACTTC; CDR3 protein: CASRPREGATYEQYF
V gene: TRBV20-1; D gene: TRBD1; J gene: TRBJ1-3; clone size: many; CDR3 DNA: TGCAGTGCTAACCCCCCGGGACAGGGGATAAACACCATATATTTT; CDR3 protein: CSANPPGQGINTIYF
V gene: TRBV12-3/TRBV12-4; D gene: NA; J gene: TRBJ1-3; clone size: many; CDR3 DNA: TGTGCCAGCAGCTCTAACAGAAACACCATATATTTT; CDR3 protein: CASSSNRNTIYF
V gene: TRBV19; D gene: NA; J gene: TRBJ1-1; clone size: few; CDR3 DNA: TGTGCCAGTTTACCCGGACGAATGAACACTGAAGCTTTCTTT; CDR3 protein: CASLPGRMNTEAFF
V gene: TRBV6-2/TRBV6-3; D gene: NA; J gene: TRBJ1-1; clone size: NA; CDR3 DNA: TGTGCCAGCTTGGTGAACACTGAAGCTTTCTTT; CDR3 protein: CASLVNTEAFF
V gene: TRBV5-5; D gene: TRBD1; J gene: TRBJ2-7; clone size: NA; CDR3 DNA: TGTGCCAGCAGCACAGAACAGGGGCCCTACGAGCAGTACTTC; CDR3 protein: CASSTEQGPYEQYF
V gene: TRBV10-3; D gene: NA; J gene: TRBJ2-7; clone size: few; CDR3 DNA: TGTGCCATCAGCTACAGCGACCTTCCCTACGAGCAGTACTTC; CDR3 protein: CAISYSDLPYEQYF